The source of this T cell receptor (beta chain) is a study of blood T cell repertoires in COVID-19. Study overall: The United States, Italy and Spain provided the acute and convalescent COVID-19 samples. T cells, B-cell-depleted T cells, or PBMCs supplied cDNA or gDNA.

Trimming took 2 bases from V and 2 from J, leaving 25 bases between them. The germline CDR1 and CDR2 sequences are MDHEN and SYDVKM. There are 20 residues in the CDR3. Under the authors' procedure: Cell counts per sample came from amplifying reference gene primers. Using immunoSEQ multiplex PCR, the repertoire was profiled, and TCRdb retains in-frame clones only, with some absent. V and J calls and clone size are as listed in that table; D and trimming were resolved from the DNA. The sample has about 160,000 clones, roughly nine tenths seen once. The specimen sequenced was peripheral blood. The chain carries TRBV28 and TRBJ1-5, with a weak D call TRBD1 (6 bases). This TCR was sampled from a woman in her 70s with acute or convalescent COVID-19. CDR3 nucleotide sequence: TGTGCCAGCAGTTTACGGAAACAGGGAGGGGGTTTTTCAGGCAATCAGCCCCAGCATTTT. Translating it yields CASSLRKQGGGFSGNQPQHF.